Each of the 8 T cell receptor beta chains below was sequenced from the same sample in a study of blood T cell repertoires in COVID-19. The assay was immunoSEQ multiplex PCR, and TCRdb's table has in-frame clones only and misses some. The top ten hold 3% to 4% of the sample, which has under 100,000 clones, around nine tenths seen once. The sample taken for sequencing was peripheral blood. The receptors shown here come from a woman between 70 and 85 years old with acute or convalescent COVID-19.

This clone is a singleton in its sample. V and J are TRBV7-9 and TRBJ1-2, with 11 bases lining up with TRBD1. CDR3 length equals 15 residues. After removal of 5 bases from V and 4 bases from J, the junction contained 6 bases not matched to a gene. CDR1 and CDR2 from the germline V gene are SEHNR and FQNEAQ (reference sequence). The CDR3 reads CASSPRTGGAYGYTF. CDR3 bases: TGTGCCAGCAGCCCTCGGACAGGGGGCGCCTATGGCTACACCTTC.

V usage is TRBV29-1 and J usage is TRBJ2-5, with D maybe TRBD2 (6 bases). Germline values: CDR1 SQVTM, CDR2 ANQGSEA. Trimming cost V 6 bases and J 1 base, with 12 bases left between them. CDR3 length: 13 residues. The DNA for the CDR3 is TGCAGCGTCTCCGGGACTGTCCAAGAGACCCAGTACTTC. As protein: CSVSGTVQETQYF.

The rearrangement joins TRBV20-1 to TRBJ2-1, with D perhaps TRBD2 (6 bases). V was clipped by 3 bases and J by 7 bases, with 10 bases between them. The CDR3 runs 12 residues. Looked up from germline, CDR1 is DFQATT and CDR2 is SNEGSKA (reference sequence). CDR3 DNA sequence: TGCAGTGCTAGTTTGCGGGGTAATGAGCAGTTCTTC. This sequence encodes CSASLRGNEQFF.

The sample holds a few counts of this clone. V gene TRBV29-1 combines with J gene TRBJ1-1; perhaps TRBD1 as D (5 bases). The CDR3 loop spans 14 amino acids. The V gene's germline CDR1 is SQVTM and CDR2 ANQGSEA. The germline V and J ends were trimmed by 5 bases and 1 base, with 14 bases remaining between them. The CDR3 nucleotides are TGCAGCGTTCAAACGGGCGGGGGGAACACTGAAGCTTTCTTT. Translated: CSVQTGGGNTEAFF.

The V and J genes are TRBV28 and TRBJ1-1, with TRBD1 matching 8 bases. V lost 5 bases, J lost 2 bases, and 7 bases stayed unmatched. Germline V gene sequence: CDR1 MDHEN, CDR2 SYDVKM. This CDR3 comprises 15 residues. The CDR3 coding sequence is TGTGCCAGCAGTGTATACAGGGGGGAAAACACTGAAGCTTTCTTT. It translates to CASSVYRGENTEAFF.

The V and J genes are TRBV29-1 and TRBJ1-1, with D hard to call. With 6 bases removed from V and 2 bases from J, the gap between germline ends came to 16 bases. The CDR3 extends over 14 amino acids. In germline, CDR1 is SQVTM, CDR2 ANQGSEA. DNA for the CDR3: TGCAGCGTGTGGATTGTGGAGAAAAACACTGAAGCTTTCTTT. It codes for CSVWIVEKNTEAFF.

Here the CDR3 reads CASSQVVTSGVNEQFF. DNA of the CDR3: TGCGCCAGCAGCCAAGTGGTGACTAGCGGGGTAAATGAGCAGTTCTTC. The V gene is TRBV4-1, the J gene TRBJ2-1; TRBD2 agrees at 11 bases. The germline V gene has CDR1 MGHRA and CDR2 YSYEKL. The CDR3 has 16 amino acids. V lost 1 base, J lost 7 bases, and 6 bases stayed unmatched.

The chain carries TRBV6-2 or TRBV6-3 and TRBJ1-2; TRBD1 agrees at 7 bases. The germline V gene encodes CDR1 MNHEY and CDR2 SVGEGT. J lost 3 bases, V lost 3 bases, and 7 bases had no gene match. The CDR3 totals 15 residues. The CDR3 spells CASSYKTGKDYGYTF. In nucleotides, the CDR3 is TGTGCCAGCAGTTATAAGACAGGGAAGGACTATGGCTACACCTTC.